A selection of T cell receptor beta chains follows, all from one sample in a study of pediatric ulcerative colitis. Libraries were prepared by immunoSEQ multiplex PCR; TCRdb keeps only in-frame clonotypes and omits some of them. The table includes roughly 30,000 clones, approximately 82% detected once. Input material: blood. These receptors came from a boy aged 10-17 years with severe ulcerative colitis. The CDR3 runs from the conserved cysteine through the conserved F or W. A D gene is named only where the DNA matches it firmly. Clone size is shown for a subset of rows, as once, few, many or a class of expanded clone.

size: NA
V: TRBV7-8
D: NA
J: TRBJ2-3
DNA: TGTGCCAGCAGCTCGTACACAGATACGCAGTATTTT
CDR3: CASSSYTDTQYF

size: NA
V: TRBV2
D: NA
J: TRBJ1-2
DNA: TGTGCCAGCAGAGGGTCGGTCTATGGCTACACCTTC
CDR3: CASRGSVYGYTF

size: few
V: TRBV7-2
D: TRBD2
J: TRBJ2-3
DNA: TGTGCCAGCAGCTATATACTAGCGGGGGGAGATACGCAGTATTTT
CDR3: CASSYILAGGDTQYF

size: NA
V: TRBV19
D: TRBD1
J: TRBJ1-5
DNA: TGTGCCAGTAGATCCGACAGGGGTTTAAATCAGCCCCAGCATTTT
CDR3: CASRSDRGLNQPQHF

size: NA
V: TRBV28
D: NA
J: TRBJ1-1
DNA: TGTGCCGGCAGGTCTAACACTGAAGCTTTCTTT
CDR3: CAGRSNTEAFF

size: NA
V: TRBV28
D: TRBD1
J: TRBJ1-5
DNA: TGTGCCAGCAGCACCGGGACAGGGTCCGCTCAGCCCCAGCATTTT
CDR3: CASSTGTGSAQPQHF

size: NA
V: TRBV4-3
D: TRBD1
J: TRBJ1-6
DNA: TGCGCCAGCTCCCCAGGACAGGATAATTCACCCCTCCACTTT
CDR3: CASSPGQDNSPLHF

size: once
V: TRBV4-3
D: TRBD1
J: TRBJ1-2
DNA: TGCGCCAGCAGCCAGGGGACAGGGTGGGCCTATGGCTACACCTTC
CDR3: CASSQGTGWAYGYTF

size: NA
V: TRBV7-7
D: TRBD1
J: TRBJ2-7
DNA: TGTGCCAGCAGCTTAGCTCCGGACAGGGGGACTTCCTACGAGCAGTACTTC
CDR3: CASSLAPDRGTSYEQYF

size: NA
V: TRBV7-3
D: TRBD2
J: TRBJ2-1
DNA: TGTGCCAGCAGCTTATTAGCGGGGGCCTACAATGAGCAGTTCTTC
CDR3: CASSLLAGAYNEQFF

size: NA
V: TRBV5-1
D: TRBD1
J: TRBJ1-1
DNA: TGCGCCAGCAGCTTGGCCGGGGACAGAAACTCGAACACTGAAGCTTTCTTT
CDR3: CASSLAGDRNSNTEAFF

size: NA
V: TRBV27
D: TRBD2
J: TRBJ2-7
DNA: TGTGCCAGCAGTCCAGGACTAGTTAGCGAGCAGTACTTC
CDR3: CASSPGLVSEQYF

size: NA
V: TRBV7-9
D: NA
J: TRBJ2-3
DNA: TGTGCCAGCAGCCACGTGGCTAATACAGGGACAGATACGCAGTATTTT
CDR3: CASSHVANTGTDTQYF

size: NA
V: TRBV19
D: TRBD1
J: TRBJ1-1
DNA: TGTGCCAGTAGTTCCCCAGGGGGGCCTACTGAAGCTTTCTTT
CDR3: CASSSPGGPTEAFF

size: NA
V: TRBV5-6
D: NA
J: TRBJ2-3
DNA: TGTGCCAGCAGCTGGAAAACAGGGTCCACAGATACGCAGTATTTT
CDR3: CASSWKTGSTDTQYF

size: NA
V: TRBV6-5
D: NA
J: TRBJ1-1
DNA: TGTGCCAGCAGTTACTTTGAGGGTGGAGGCACTGAAGCTTTCTTT
CDR3: CASSYFEGGGTEAFF